This T cell receptor beta chain comes out of a study of vaccination and CD4 T cells after COVID-19. Overall study: For post-vaccine samples, collection took place a median about 70 days after dose two, ranging from 14 to 241.

Trimming stripped 3 bases from V and 5 bases from J, with 4 bases between. The CDR3 spans 11 residues. Germline CDR1 reads MDHEN; CDR2 reads SYDVKM. The treatment denotes: 10-day PBMC culture with coronavirus spike peptide pools or control peptides (ViraFEST assay). Overall study findings and caveats: The rise in median SARS-CoV-2-reactive clonotypes, from around 19 to 38, was not significant.

This clonotype showed up just a few times. Its antigen is unknown. Once obtained from cultured CD4+ T cells, the DNA was sequenced using the Oncomine TCR Beta short-read assay. TCRdb re-derived calls from the PCR reads in MiXCR, one entry per CDR3 protein. Of 12,000 or so distinct CDR3 sequences listed, more than 45% were seen once; the top ten hold 20% to 25%. This sequence joins TRBV28 and TRBJ1-2; D remains ambiguous. Sequencing was carried out using CD4+ T cells from blood, cultured in vitro. The origin of this receptor is a human donor who had recovered from COVID-19. In nucleotides, the CDR3 is TGTGCCAGCAGTTTTCGGTATGGCTACACCTTC. Amino acid sequence: CASSFRYGYTF.